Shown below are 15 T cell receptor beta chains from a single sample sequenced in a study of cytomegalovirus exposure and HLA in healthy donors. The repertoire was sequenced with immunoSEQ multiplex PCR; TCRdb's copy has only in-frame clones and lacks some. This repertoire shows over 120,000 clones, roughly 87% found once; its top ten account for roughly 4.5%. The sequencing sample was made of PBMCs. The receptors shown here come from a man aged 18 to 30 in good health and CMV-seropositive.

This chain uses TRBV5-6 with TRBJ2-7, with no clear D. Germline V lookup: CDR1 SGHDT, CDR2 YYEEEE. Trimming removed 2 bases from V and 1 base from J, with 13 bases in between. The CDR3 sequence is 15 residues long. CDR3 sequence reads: CASSFIVSGSYEQYF. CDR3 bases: TGTGCCAGCAGCTTCATCGTGTCCGGTTCCTACGAGCAGTACTTC.

Here the CDR3 DNA reads TGTGCCAGCAGTTCACGGGGGTGGGGCTACACCTTC. This gives the protein CASSSRGWGYTF. This chain links TRBV28 with TRBJ1-2; D possibly corresponds to TRBD1 (5 bases). The CDR3 totals 12 residues. Trimming removed 4 bases at V and 8 bases at J, with 11 bases between. Germline CDR1 is MDHEN and CDR2 is SYDVKM.

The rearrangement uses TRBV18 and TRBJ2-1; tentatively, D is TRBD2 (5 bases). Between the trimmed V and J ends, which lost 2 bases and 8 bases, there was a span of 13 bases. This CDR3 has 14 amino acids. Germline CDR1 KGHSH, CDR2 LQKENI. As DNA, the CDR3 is TGTGCCAGCTCACCAGTATCCGCGGAGGATGAGCAGTTCTTC. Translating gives CASSPVSAEDEQFF. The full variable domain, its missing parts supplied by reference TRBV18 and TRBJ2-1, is NAGVMQNPRHLVRRRGQEARLRCSPMKGHSHVYWYRQLPEEGLKFMVYLQKENIIDESGMPKERFSAEFPKEGPSILRIQQVVRGDSAAYFCASSPVSAEDEQFFGPGTRLTVL.

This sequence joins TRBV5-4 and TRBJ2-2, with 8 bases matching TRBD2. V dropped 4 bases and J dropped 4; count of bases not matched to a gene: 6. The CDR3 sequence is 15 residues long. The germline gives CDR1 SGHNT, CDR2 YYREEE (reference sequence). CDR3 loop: CASSGERESTGELFF. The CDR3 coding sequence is TGTGCCAGCAGCGGCGAGCGGGAGAGCACCGGGGAGCTGTTTTTT.

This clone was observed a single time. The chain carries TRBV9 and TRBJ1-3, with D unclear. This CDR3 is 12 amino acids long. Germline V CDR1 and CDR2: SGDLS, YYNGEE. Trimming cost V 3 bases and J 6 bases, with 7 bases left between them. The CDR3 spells CASSGRENTIYF. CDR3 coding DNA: TGTGCCAGCAGCGGAAGAGAAAACACCATATATTTT.

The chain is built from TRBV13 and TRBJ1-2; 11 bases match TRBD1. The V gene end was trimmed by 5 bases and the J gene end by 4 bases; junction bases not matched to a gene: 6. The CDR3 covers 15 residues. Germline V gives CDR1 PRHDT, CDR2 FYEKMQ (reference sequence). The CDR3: CASSPRDRGGYGYTF. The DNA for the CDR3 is TGTGCCAGCAGCCCTAGGGACAGGGGGGGCTATGGCTACACCTTC.

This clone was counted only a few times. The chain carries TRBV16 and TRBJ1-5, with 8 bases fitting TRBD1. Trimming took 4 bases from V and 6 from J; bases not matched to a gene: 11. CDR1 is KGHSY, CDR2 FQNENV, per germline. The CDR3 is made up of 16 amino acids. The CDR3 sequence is CASSPDRAGSGQPQHF. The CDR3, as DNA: TGTGCCAGCAGCCCGGACAGGGCGGGAAGTGGTCAGCCCCAGCATTTT.

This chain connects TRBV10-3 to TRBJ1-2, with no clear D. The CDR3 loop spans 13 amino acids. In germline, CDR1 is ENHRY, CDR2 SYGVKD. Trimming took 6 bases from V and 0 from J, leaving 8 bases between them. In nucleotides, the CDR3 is TGTGCCATCAGCGAGACGGCTAACTATGGCTACACCTTC. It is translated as CAISETANYGYTF.

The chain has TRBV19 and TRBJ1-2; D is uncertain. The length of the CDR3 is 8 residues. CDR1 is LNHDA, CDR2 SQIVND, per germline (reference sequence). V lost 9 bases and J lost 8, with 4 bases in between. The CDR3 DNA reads TGTGCCAGCGGGGGCTACACCTTC. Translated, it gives CASGGYTF.

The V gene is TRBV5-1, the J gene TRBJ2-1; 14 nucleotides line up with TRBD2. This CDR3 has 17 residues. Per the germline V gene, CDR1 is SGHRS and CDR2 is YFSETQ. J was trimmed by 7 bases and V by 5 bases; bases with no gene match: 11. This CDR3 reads CASRLGLAGGPVNEQFF. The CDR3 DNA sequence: TGCGCCAGCAGACTTGGACTAGCGGGGGGCCCTGTGAATGAGCAGTTCTTC.

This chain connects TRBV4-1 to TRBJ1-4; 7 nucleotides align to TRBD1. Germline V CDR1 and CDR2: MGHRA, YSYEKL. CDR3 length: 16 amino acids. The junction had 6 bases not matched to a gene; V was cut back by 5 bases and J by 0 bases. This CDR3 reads CASSSRDRSTNEKLFF. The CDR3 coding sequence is TGCGCCAGCAGCTCTCGGGACAGATCAACTAATGAAAAACTGTTTTTT.

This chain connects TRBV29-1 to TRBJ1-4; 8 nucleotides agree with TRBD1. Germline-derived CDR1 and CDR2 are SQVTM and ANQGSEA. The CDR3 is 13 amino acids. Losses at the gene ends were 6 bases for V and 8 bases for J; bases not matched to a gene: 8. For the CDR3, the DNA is TGCAGCGTGGCAGGGGGCGGCCAGGAAAAACTGTTTTTT. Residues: CSVAGGGQEKLFF.

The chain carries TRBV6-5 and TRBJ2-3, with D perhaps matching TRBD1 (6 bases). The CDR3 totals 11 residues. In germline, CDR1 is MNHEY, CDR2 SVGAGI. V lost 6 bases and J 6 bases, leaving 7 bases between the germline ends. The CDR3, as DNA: TGTGCCAGCAGGAGGGGGGATACGCAGTATTTT. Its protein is CASRRGDTQYF.

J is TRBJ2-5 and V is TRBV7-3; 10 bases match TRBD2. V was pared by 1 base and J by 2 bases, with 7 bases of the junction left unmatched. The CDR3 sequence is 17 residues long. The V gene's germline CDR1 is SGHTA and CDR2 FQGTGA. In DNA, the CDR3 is TGTGCCAGCAGCTTAAAGCTGGCTAGCGGGGGTCAAGAGACCCAGTACTTC. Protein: CASSLKLASGGQETQYF.

CDR3 DNA: TGTGCCAGCGATTATAGCGCCCTCATCCACACAGATACGCAGTATTTT. It is translated as CASDYSALIHTDTQYF. The chain joins TRBV5-6 to TRBJ2-3; D might be TRBD2 (5 bases). Germline assignment: CDR1 SGHDT and CDR2 YYEEEE. V shed 7 bases and J shed 2 bases, with 20 bases lying between them. The CDR3 is made up of 16 amino acids.